This T cell receptor beta chain was sequenced for a study of blood T cells in healthy people across ages. Findings of the study overall: Age brought a roughly linear fall in TCR beta diversity measured per million T cells.

A sample-barcoded 5' primer and a J-beta primer mix were used in a second PCR of roughly 7 to 11 cycles. TCRdb reprocessed the 5' RACE reads with MiXCR, giving one entry per CDR3 protein. This sample has about 2 million distinct CDR3 sequences, with around 48% found just once. Between the trimmed V and J ends, which lost 1 base and 2 bases, there was a span of 11 bases. Germline CDR1 SGDLS, CDR2 YYNGEE. CDR3 size: 15 residues. As concerns this clonotype: Its specificity is not known.

The sequenced sample was blood. The sequence came from a woman between 40 and 50 years old in good health. The chain carries TRBV9 and TRBJ2-3; D may correspond to TRBD1 or TRBD2 (5 bases each). The CDR3 DNA sequence: TGTGCCAGCAGCGTATTGGGACGGAACACAGATACGCAGTATTTT. Translated, it gives CASSVLGRNTDTQYF. Drawing the rest from reference TRBV9 and TRBJ2-3, the complete variable domain is DSGVTQTPKHLITATGQRVTLRCSPRSGDLSVYWYQQSLDQGLQFLIQYYNGEERAKGNILERFSAQQFPDLHSELNLSSLELGDSALYFCASSVLGRNTDTQYFGPGTRLTVL.